This paragraph reports one TCR beta chain. Its antigen is undetermined. Single viable CD3+CD4+CD8-CD45RO+ cells were sorted as the memory CD4+ T cells. This entry comes from a study of memory CD4+ T cells and cytomegalovirus serostatus. About the study: Healthy Belgian adult donors included fewer than 10 CMV-positive and some 24 CMV-negative people. Overall study results and limits: A US-trained random forest predicted CMV serostatus with median AUC around 0.9.

CDR1 is LNHNV, CDR2 YYDKDF, per germline (reference sequence). The CDR3 has 16 amino acids. J was trimmed by 0 bases and V by 8 bases; bases with no gene match: 11. Sequencing was performed with immunoSEQ multiplex PCR; in TCRdb, only in-frame clones are kept and a portion is missing. The sample has about 75,000 clones; around 82% are singletons. The source material was memory CD4+ T cells from blood. The chain joins TRBV15 to TRBJ2-5, with 8 positions matching TRBD2. The TCR comes from an adult in good health and CMV-seropositive. Here the CDR3 reads CATSPSGGFYQETQYF. The CDR3 DNA reads TGTGCCACCTCCCCGTCGGGGGGGTTCTACCAAGAGACCCAGTACTTC.